Included here is one T cell receptor beta chain sequence, with context. Antigen: not known. Germline V gene sequence: CDR1 SQVTM, CDR2 ANQGSEA. V was clipped by 1 base and J by 8 bases, with 6 bases between them. This CDR3 comprises 11 residues. The data derive from a study of T cell repertoires in cytomegalovirus infection. Whole-study findings and limits: It was HLA-C-restricted CMV-specific TCR beta clonotypes that dominated the response ex vivo.

In TCRdb, the reads were re-called with MiXCR into one record per CDR3 protein. The sample includes 200,000 to 300,000 distinct CDR3 sequences, 9% to 15% of them seen just once. Sequenced material: PBMCs. This clonotype was obtained from a human donor in good health (CMV status not recorded). Some clones in this sample may be carry-over from other donors' samples. The V call is TRBV29-1, the J call TRBJ1-3; possibly TRBD1 for D (5 bases). CDR3 sequence: CSVEGGDTIYF. The DNA for the CDR3 is TGCAGCGTTGAAGGGGGGGACACCATATATTTT.